This T cell receptor beta chain was observed in a study of PD-L1 blockade in urothelial cancer. Libraries were prepared by immunoSEQ multiplex PCR; TCRdb keeps only in-frame clonotypes and omits some of them. The data show about 63,000 clones, roughly 76% seen once. Time point denoted: pretreatment peripheral blood. The clonotype comes from a man between 65 and 80 years old with urothelial cancer. The sample here was PBMCs, taken around atezolizumab (anti-PD-L1) treatment.

CDR3 residues: CASRQTGMNTEAFF. The CDR3 bases are TGTGCCAGCAGGCAGACAGGGATGAACACTGAAGCTTTCTTT. This chain connects TRBV25-1 to TRBJ1-1; 7 nucleotides agree with TRBD1. The trim removed 6 bases at V and 0 bases at J, leaving 4 bases unmatched. The CDR3 is 14 amino acids. Germline assignment: CDR1 MGHDK and CDR2 SYGVNS.